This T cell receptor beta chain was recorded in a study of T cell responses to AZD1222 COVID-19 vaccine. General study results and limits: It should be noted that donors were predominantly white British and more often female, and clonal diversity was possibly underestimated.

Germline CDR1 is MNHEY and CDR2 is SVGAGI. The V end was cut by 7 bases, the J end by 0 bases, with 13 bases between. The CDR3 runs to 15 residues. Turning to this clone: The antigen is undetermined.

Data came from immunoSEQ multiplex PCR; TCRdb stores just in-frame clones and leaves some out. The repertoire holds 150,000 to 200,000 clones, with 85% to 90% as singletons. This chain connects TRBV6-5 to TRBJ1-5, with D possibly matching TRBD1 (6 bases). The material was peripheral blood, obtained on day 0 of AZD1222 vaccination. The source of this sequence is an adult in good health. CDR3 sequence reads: CASNPGHSSNQPQHF. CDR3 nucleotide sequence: TGTGCCAGCAATCCGGGACACAGTAGCAATCAGCCCCAGCATTTT.